This entry lists 20 T cell receptor beta chains sequenced from one sample in a study of blood T cell repertoires in COVID-19. Here immunoSEQ multiplex PCR was the method, and the copy in TCRdb shows in-frame clones only, minus some. The sample holds approximately 200,000 clones, about 88% seen once. What was sequenced was peripheral blood. The origin of the receptors is a man aged 40-55 years with acute or convalescent COVID-19.

The chain employs TRBV3-1 (or the pseudogene TRBV3-2) and TRBJ1-2; unclear D gene. CDR3 size: 18 residues. Germline loops: CDR1 LGHDT, CDR2 YNNKEL (reference sequence). V shed 0 bases and J shed 6 bases, with 23 bases lying between them. The CDR3 nucleotides are TGTGCCAGCAGCCAAGAAGGAGGTGGGTGGAGTCGGACGGATGGCTACACCTTC. Translation: CASSQEGGGWSRTDGYTF.

The chain employs TRBV5-4 and TRBJ2-7; no definite D call. The germline V gene has CDR1 SGHNT and CDR2 YYREEE (reference sequence). The CDR3 consists of 15 residues. V lost 5 bases to trimming and J lost 1 base, with 16 bases between them. CDR3 residues: CASSLGASGSYEQYF. CDR3 nucleotides: TGTGCCAGCAGTCTTGGAGCCTCGGGTTCCTACGAGCAGTACTTC.

This clone was counted a single time. CDR3 amino acids: CASSIVHRAEQYF. CDR3 nucleotides: TGTGCCAGTAGTATAGTCCACAGGGCCGAGCAGTACTTC. This chain links TRBV19 with TRBJ2-7, with D possibly matching TRBD1 (6 bases). Trimming left V 1 base short and J 6 bases short, with 10 bases between. CDR1 and CDR2 from the germline V gene are LNHDA and SQIVND (reference sequence). CDR3 length equals 13 residues.

The chain has TRBV5-4 and TRBJ1-5, with a possible D match to TRBD1 (6 bases). The CDR3 loop spans 15 amino acids. CDR1 SGHNT and CDR2 YYREEE come from the germline V gene (reference sequence). Trimming removed 4 bases from V and 9 bases from J, with 20 bases in between. The CDR3 sequence: CASSNRDIDSGPQHF. CDR3 nucleotides: TGTGCCAGCAGCAACCGGGACATCGATTCAGGGCCCCAGCATTTT.

This chain connects TRBV2 to TRBJ1-5; D is undetermined. With 7 bases removed from V and 7 bases from J, the gap between germline ends came to 17 bases. Germline V CDR1 and CDR2: SNHLY, FYNNEI. This CDR3 is built from 14 residues. CDR3 nucleotides: TGTGCCAGCACTCGGGAGAGGTTGGGCCAGCCCCAGCATTTT. Its translation is CASTRERLGQPQHF.

This sequence joins TRBV12-5 and TRBJ2-1, with a tentative D call TRBD1 (5 bases). V lost 2 bases, J lost 3 bases, and 17 bases lay in between. In germline, CDR1 is LGHNT, CDR2 FRNRAP. The CDR3 runs to 17 residues. This CDR3 reads CASGLPSGFIFYNEQFF. In nucleotides, the CDR3 is TGTGCTAGTGGTTTGCCATCAGGGTTTATTTTCTACAATGAGCAGTTCTTC.

The chain employs TRBV4-3 and TRBJ1-6, with 7 bases fitting TRBD1. The CDR3 is 15 amino acids. V was clipped by 3 bases and J by 3 bases; unmatched bases: 2. Germline V gene data show CDR1 as LGHNA and CDR2 as YSLEER. The CDR3 sequence: CASSQDRLYNSPLHF. CDR3 DNA: TGCGCCAGCAGCCAGGACAGGCTCTATAATTCACCCCTCCACTTT.

The chain employs TRBV7-2 and TRBJ1-3; D possibly corresponds to TRBD1 (5 bases). CDR1 and CDR2 (germline): SGHTA, FQGNSA. The CDR3 extends over 15 amino acids. V lost 5 bases, J lost 4 bases, and 15 bases lay in between. CDR3 loop: CASSPGGMGGNTIYF. In nucleotides, the CDR3 is TGTGCCAGCAGCCCGGGGGGGATGGGAGGAAACACCATATATTTT.

This clone was recorded a few times. The genes are TRBV6-6 and TRBJ1-1; D unresolved. The germline gives CDR1 MNHNY, CDR2 SVGAGI (reference sequence). The CDR3 contains 13 residues. V was trimmed by 6 bases and J by 5 bases, leaving 13 bases between them. The CDR3 DNA sequence: TGTGCCAGCAGCCCCCCCGGGGAAACTGAAGCTTTCTTT. Translation: CASSPPGETEAFF.

The chain links TRBV5-5 to TRBJ1-1; no clear D gene. V was clipped by 2 bases and J by 1 base, with 12 bases between them. The germline V gene encodes CDR1 SGHKS and CDR2 YYEKEE (reference sequence). The CDR3 covers 15 residues. Here the CDR3 reads CASSLSRHPNTEAFF. CDR3 nucleotides: TGTGCCAGCAGCTTAAGTCGACACCCGAACACTGAAGCTTTCTTT.

The chain carries TRBV6-2 or TRBV6-3 and TRBJ1-2; possible D gene TRBD1, 6 bases. V was cut by 2 bases and J by 5 bases, with 21 bases left in between. From germline, CDR1 is MNHEY and CDR2 SVGEGT. The CDR3 has 17 residues. CDR3 residues: CASSYLQAWTDRYGYTF. The CDR3 DNA reads as TGTGCCAGCAGTTACCTACAAGCTTGGACAGACCGGTATGGCTACACCTTC.

This chain links TRBV30 with TRBJ1-1; unclear D gene. V was cut by 2 bases and J by 0 bases, with 10 bases left in between. The CDR3 is 14 amino acids. CDR1 and CDR2 from the germline V gene are GTSNPN and SVGIG (reference sequence). For the CDR3, the DNA is TGTGCCTGGAGTATCCAGTCCATGAACACTGAAGCTTTCTTT. Translated: CAWSIQSMNTEAFF.

A few counts support this clone. V usage is TRBV5-6 and J usage is TRBJ2-1; 8 nucleotides match TRBD2. Looked up from germline, CDR1 is SGHDT and CDR2 is YYEEEE. The CDR3 has 18 amino acids. The ends lost 5 bases at V and 8 bases at J; junction bases unmatched: 21. The CDR3 region is CASSRRTERGGGLDEQFF. For the CDR3, the DNA is TGTGCCAGCAGTCGGCGGACTGAACGGGGGGGCGGTCTCGATGAGCAGTTCTTC.

The chain is built from TRBV5-4 and TRBJ2-3; weak D call: TRBD1 (6 bases). Germline CDR1 is SGHNT and CDR2 is YYREEE (reference sequence). V lost 4 bases and J lost 2, with 11 bases in between. This CDR3 contains 14 residues. CDR3 DNA sequence: TGTGCCAGCAGCATTGGACAGACCACAGATACGCAGTATTTT. Its protein is CASSIGQTTDTQYF. The variable domain in full, completed from reference TRBV5-4 and TRBJ2-3, reads ETGVTQSPTHLIKTRGQQVTLRCSSQSGHNTVSWYQQALGQGPQFIFQYYREEENGRGNFPPRFSGLQFPNYSSELNVNALELDDSALYLCASSIGQTTDTQYFGPGTRLTVL.

The chain recombines TRBV3-1 (or the pseudogene TRBV3-2) with TRBJ1-1; 7 bases are a match to TRBD1. CDR1 is LGHDT and CDR2 is YNNKEL in the germline V gene (reference sequence). J was trimmed by 11 bases and V by 2 bases; bases with no gene match: 11. The CDR3 length is 14 residues. CDR3 loop: CASSQPTGVRGAFF. The CDR3 DNA is TGTGCCAGCAGCCAACCTACAGGGGTAAGAGGCGCTTTCTTT.

The V gene is TRBV2, the J gene TRBJ1-2; 7 nucleotides line up with TRBD1. CDR1 SNHLY and CDR2 FYNNEI come from the germline V gene. CDR3 size: 14 residues. V lost 7 bases to trimming and J lost 8 bases; unmatched junction nucleotides: 13. DNA for the CDR3: TGTGCCAGCAAGGACGACAGGGCTGTGGGGGGCTACACCTTC. This sequence encodes CASKDDRAVGGYTF.

The chain recombines TRBV29-1 with TRBJ2-7; D might be TRBD1 (6 bases). This CDR3 has 13 amino acids. Trimming cost V 6 bases and J 0 bases, with 12 bases left between them. Germline CDR1 reads SQVTM; CDR2 reads ANQGSEA. The chain's CDR3 is CSVLTGLSYEQYF. DNA for the CDR3: TGCAGCGTGTTGACAGGTCTCTCCTACGAGCAGTACTTC.

The chain has TRBV6-5 and TRBJ2-1, with a tentative D call TRBD2 (5 bases). Germline V gene sequence: CDR1 MNHEY, CDR2 SVGAGI. This CDR3 is 11 amino acids long. Between the trimmed V and J ends, which lost 6 bases and 9 bases, there was a span of 9 bases. The DNA for the CDR3 is TGTGCCAGCAGCCTCGCGGGTGAGCAGTTCTTC. It translates to CASSLAGEQFF.

The V and J genes are TRBV7-3 and TRBJ1-5; 7 bases align to TRBD1. CDR1 is SGHTA and CDR2 is FQGTGA in the germline V gene. The trim removed 1 base at V and 2 bases at J, leaving 2 bases unmatched. This CDR3 has 15 residues. Here the CDR3 DNA reads TGTGCCAGCAGCTTAAAGGGGGCTTGCAATCAGCCCCAGCATTTT. Protein product: CASSLKGACNQPQHF. The variable domain in full, with the rest retrieved from reference TRBV7-3 and TRBJ1-5, is GAGVSQTPSNKVTEKGKYVELRCDPISGHTALYWYRQSLGQGPEFLIYFQGTGAADDSGLPNDRFFAVRPEGSVSTLKIQRTERGDSAVYLCASSLKGACNQPQHFGDGTRLSIL.

The genes are TRBV4-1 and TRBJ1-2; the D gene is possibly TRBD1 (6 bases). The length of the CDR3 is 15 residues. Germline CDR1 is MGHRA and CDR2 is YSYEKL. V lost 0 bases and J lost 2, with 10 bases in between. CDR3 protein: CASSQDETGNYGYTF. The CDR3 nucleotides are TGCGCCAGCAGCCAAGATGAGACAGGCAACTATGGCTACACCTTC.